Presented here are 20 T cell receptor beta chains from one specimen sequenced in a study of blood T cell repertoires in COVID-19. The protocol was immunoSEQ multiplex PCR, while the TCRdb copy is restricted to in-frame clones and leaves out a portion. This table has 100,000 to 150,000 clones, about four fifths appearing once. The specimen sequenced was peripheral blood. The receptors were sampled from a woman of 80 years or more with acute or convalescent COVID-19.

This CDR3 reads CASSQDTGVGYGYTF. The CDR3 DNA sequence: TGCGCCAGCAGCCAAGATACAGGGGTGGGCTATGGCTACACCTTC. The chain has TRBV4-1 and TRBJ1-2; 7 positions agree with TRBD1. Germline V CDR1 and CDR2: MGHRA, YSYEKL. V lost 0 bases and J lost 4; bases outside the gene matches: 5. This CDR3 spans 15 amino acids.

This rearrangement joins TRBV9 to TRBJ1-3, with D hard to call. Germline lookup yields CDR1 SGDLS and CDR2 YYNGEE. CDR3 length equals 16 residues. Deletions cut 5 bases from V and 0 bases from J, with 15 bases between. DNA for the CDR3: TGTGCCAGCAGTCCCCGACGGGAGGGCTCTGGAAACACCATATATTTT. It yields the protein CASSPRREGSGNTIYF. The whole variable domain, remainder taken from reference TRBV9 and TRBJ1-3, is DSGVTQTPKHLITATGQRVTLRCSPRSGDLSVYWYQQSLDQGLQFLIQYYNGEERAKGNILERFSAQQFPDLHSELNLSSLELGDSALYFCASSPRREGSGNTIYFGEGSWLTVV.

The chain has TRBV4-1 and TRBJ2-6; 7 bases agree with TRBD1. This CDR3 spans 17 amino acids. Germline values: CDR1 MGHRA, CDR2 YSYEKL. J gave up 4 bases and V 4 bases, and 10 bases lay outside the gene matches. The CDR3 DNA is TGCGCCAGCAGCCCACGGGACAGCCTGTGGGGGGCCAACGTCCTGACTTTC. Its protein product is CASSPRDSLWGANVLTF.

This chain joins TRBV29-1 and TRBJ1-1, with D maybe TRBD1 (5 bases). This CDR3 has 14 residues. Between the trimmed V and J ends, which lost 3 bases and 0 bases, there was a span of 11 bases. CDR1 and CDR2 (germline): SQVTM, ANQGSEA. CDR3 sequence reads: CSVDNRRMNTEAFF. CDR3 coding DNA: TGCAGCGTTGACAACAGGCGAATGAACACTGAAGCTTTCTTT.

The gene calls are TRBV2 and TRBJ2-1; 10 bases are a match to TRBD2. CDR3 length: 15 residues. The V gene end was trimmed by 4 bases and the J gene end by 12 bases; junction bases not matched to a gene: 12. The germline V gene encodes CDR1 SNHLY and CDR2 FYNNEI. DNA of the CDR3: TGTGCCAGCAGTGGGCCGGGACTAGCGTGGGGTGGGCAGTTCTTC. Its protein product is CASSGPGLAWGGQFF. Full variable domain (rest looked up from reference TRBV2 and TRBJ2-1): EPEVTQTPSHQVTQMGQEVILRCVPISNHLYFYWYRQILGQKVEFLVSFYNNEISEKSEIFDDQFSVERPDGSNFTLKIRSTKLEDSAMYFCASSGPGLAWGGQFFGPGTRLTVL.

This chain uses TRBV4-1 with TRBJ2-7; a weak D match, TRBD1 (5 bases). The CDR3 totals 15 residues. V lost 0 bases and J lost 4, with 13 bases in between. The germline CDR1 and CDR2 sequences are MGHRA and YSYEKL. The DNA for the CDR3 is TGCGCCAGCAGCCAAGAGGCAGGGCTACTATACGAGCAGTACTTC. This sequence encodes CASSQEAGLLYEQYF.

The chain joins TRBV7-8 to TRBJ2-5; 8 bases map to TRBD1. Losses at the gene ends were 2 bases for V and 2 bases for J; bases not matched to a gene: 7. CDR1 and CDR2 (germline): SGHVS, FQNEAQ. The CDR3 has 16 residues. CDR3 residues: CASSLYTGGTQETQYF. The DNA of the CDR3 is TGTGCCAGCAGCTTATATACAGGGGGTACTCAAGAGACCCAGTACTTC.

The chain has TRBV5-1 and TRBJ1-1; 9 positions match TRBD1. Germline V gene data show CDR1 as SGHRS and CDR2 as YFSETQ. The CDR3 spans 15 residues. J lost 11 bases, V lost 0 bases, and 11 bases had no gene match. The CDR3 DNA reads TGCGCCAGCAGCTTGGGGGACAGGGAATCTGCCTGGGCTTTCTTT. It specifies CASSLGDRESAWAFF.

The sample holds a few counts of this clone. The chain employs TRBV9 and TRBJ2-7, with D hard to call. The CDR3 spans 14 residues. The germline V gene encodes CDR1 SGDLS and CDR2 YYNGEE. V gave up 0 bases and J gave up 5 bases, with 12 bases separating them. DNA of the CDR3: TGTGCCAGCAGCGTAGAACCTAGTAGGAACGAGCAGTACTTC. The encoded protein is CASSVEPSRNEQYF. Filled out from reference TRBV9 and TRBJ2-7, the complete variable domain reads DSGVTQTPKHLITATGQRVTLRCSPRSGDLSVYWYQQSLDQGLQFLIQYYNGEERAKGNILERFSAQQFPDLHSELNLSSLELGDSALYFCASSVEPSRNEQYFGPGTRLTVT.

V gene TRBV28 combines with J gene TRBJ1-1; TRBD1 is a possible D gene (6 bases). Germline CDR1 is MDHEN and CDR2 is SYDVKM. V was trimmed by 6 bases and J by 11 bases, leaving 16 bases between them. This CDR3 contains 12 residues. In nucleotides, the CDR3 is TGTGCCAGCAGACTCTTGCAGGGGATGGCTTTCTTT. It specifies CASRLLQGMAFF.

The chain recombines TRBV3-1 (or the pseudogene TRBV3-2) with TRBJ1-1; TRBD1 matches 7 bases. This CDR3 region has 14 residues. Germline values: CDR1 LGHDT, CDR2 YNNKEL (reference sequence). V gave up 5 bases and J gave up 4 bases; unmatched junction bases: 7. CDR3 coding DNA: TGTGCCAGCAGCTCTCCGACAGGGCGCACTGAAGCTTTCTTT. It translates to CASSSPTGRTEAFF.

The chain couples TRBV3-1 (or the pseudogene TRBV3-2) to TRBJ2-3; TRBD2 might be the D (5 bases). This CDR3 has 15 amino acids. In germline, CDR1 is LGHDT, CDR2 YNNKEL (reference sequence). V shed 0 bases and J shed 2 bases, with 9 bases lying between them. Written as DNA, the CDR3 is TGTGCCAGCAGCCAAGATAAGCGGTCCACAGATACGCAGTATTTT. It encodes CASSQDKRSTDTQYF.

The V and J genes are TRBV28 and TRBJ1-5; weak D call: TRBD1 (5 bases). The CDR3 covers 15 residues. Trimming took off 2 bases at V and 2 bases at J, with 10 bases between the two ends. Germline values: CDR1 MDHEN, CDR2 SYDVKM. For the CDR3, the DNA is TGTGCCAGCAGTTTAGGGGGGGGTGGCAATCAGCCCCAGCATTTT. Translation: CASSLGGGGNQPQHF.

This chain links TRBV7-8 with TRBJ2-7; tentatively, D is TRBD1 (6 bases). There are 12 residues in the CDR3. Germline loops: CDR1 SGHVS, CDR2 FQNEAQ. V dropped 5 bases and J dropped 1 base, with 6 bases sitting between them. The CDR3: CASSGQSYEQYF. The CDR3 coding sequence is TGTGCCAGCAGCGGACAGTCCTACGAGCAGTACTTC.

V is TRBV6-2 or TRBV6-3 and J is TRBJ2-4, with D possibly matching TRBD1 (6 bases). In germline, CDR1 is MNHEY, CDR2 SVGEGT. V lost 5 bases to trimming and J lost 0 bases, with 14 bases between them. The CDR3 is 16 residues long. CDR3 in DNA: TGTGCCAGCAGTACGCCGGACAGACTAGCCAAAAACATTCAGTACTTC. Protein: CASSTPDRLAKNIQYF.

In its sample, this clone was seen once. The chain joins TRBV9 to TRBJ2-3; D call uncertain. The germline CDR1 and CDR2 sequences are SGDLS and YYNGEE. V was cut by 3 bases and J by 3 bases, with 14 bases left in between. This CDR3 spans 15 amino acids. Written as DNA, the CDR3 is TGTGCCAGCAGCGCTTCCCCCCTTTCGACAGATACGCAGTATTTT. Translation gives CASSASPLSTDTQYF.

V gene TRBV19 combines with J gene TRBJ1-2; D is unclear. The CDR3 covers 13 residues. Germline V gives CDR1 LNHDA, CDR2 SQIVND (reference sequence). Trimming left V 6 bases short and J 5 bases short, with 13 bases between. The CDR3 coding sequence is TGTGCCAGTAGGTTGACAACCGATTATGGCTACACCTTC. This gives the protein CASRLTTDYGYTF.

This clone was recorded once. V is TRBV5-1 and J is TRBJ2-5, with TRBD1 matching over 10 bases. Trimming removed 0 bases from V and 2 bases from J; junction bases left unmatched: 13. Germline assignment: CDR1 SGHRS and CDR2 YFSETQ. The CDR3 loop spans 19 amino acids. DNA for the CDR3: TGCGCCAGCAGCTTGGCCCCCATAAGGGGGGGACAGGGGCAAGAGACCCAGTACTTC. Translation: CASSLAPIRGGQGQETQYF.

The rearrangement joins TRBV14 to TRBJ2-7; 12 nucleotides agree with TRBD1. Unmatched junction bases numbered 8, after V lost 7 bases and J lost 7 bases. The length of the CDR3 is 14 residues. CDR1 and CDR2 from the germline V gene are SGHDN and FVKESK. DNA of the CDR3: TGTGCCAGCAACCCGGGACAGGGGGCGCGGGAGCAGTACTTC. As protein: CASNPGQGAREQYF.

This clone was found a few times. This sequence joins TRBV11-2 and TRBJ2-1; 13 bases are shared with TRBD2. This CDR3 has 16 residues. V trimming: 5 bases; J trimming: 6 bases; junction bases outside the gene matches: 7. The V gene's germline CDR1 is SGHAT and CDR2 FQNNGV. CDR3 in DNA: TGTGCCAGCAGCCGAGGGACTAGCGGGACCGCCAATGAGCAGTTCTTC. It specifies CASSRGTSGTANEQFF. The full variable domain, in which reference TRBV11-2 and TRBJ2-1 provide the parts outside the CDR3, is EAGVAQSPRYKIIEKRQSVAFWCNPISGHATLYWYQQILGQGPKLLIQFQNNGVVDDSQLPKDRFSAERLKGVDSTLKIQPAKLEDSAVYLCASSRGTSGTANEQFFGPGTRLTVL.